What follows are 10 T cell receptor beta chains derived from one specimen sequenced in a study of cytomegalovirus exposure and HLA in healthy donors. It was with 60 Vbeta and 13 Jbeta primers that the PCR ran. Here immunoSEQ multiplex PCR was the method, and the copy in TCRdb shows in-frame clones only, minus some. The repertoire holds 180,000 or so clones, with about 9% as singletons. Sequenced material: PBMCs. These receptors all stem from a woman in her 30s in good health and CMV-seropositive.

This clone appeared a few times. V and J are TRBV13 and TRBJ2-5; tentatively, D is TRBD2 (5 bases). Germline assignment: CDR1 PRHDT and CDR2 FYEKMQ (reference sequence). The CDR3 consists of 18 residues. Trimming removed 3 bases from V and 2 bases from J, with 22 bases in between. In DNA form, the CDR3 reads TGTGCCAGCAGCTTCGGACTGGAACCTAGGTGGGAACAAGAGACCCAGTACTTC. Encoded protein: CASSFGLEPRWEQETQYF.

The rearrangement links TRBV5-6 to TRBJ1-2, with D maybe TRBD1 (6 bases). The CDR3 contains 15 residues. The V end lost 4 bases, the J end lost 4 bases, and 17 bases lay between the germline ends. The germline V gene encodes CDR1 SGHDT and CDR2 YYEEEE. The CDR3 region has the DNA TGTGCCAGCAGCCCGGGGGGGGGCTCGGGCTATGGCTACACCTTC. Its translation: CASSPGGGSGYGYTF.

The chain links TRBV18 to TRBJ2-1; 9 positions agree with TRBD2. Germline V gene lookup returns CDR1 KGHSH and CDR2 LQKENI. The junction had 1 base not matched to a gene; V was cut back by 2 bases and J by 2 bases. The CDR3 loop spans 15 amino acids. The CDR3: CASSPGLATYNEQFF. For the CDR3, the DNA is TGTGCCAGCTCACCAGGACTAGCGACCTACAATGAGCAGTTCTTC.

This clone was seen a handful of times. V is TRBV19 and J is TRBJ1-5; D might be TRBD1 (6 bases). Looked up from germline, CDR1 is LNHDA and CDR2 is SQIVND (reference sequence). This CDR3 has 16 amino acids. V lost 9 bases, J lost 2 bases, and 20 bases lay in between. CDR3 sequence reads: CASMNLQGRGNQPQHF. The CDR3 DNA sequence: TGTGCCAGCATGAATTTACAGGGCAGGGGCAATCAGCCCCAGCATTTT.

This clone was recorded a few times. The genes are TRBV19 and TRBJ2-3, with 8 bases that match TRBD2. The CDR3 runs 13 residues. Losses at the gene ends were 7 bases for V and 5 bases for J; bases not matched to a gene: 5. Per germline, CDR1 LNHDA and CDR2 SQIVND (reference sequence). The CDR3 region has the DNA TGTGCCAGTAATCAGCGGGAGAGAGATACGCAGTATTTT. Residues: CASNQRERDTQYF. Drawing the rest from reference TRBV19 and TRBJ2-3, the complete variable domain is DGGITQSPKYLFRKEGQNVTLSCEQNLNHDAMYWYRQDPGQGLRLIYYSQIVNDFQKGDIAEGYSVSREKKESFPLTVTSAQKNPTAFYLCASNQRERDTQYFGPGTRLTVL.

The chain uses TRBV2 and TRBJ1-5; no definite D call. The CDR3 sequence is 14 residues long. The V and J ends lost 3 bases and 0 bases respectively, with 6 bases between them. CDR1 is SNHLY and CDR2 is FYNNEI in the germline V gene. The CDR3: CASSETSSNQPQHF. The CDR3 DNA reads TGTGCCAGCAGTGAGACTTCTAGCAATCAGCCCCAGCATTTT.

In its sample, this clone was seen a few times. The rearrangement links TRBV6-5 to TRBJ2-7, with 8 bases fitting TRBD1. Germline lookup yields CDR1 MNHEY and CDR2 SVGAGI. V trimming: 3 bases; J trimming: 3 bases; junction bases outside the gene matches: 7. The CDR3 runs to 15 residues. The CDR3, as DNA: TGTGCCAGCAGTTATATCGGACAGGGTTTCTACGAGCAGTACTTC. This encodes CASSYIGQGFYEQYF.

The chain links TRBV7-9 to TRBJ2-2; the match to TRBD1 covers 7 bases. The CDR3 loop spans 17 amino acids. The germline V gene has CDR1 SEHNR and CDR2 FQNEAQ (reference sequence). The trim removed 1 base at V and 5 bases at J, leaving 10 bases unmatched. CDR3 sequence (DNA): TGTGCCAGCAGCTTAGAGGCTACAGGGGTACTTACCGGGGAGCTGTTTTTT. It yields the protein CASSLEATGVLTGELFF. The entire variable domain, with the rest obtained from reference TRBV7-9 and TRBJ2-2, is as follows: DTGVSQNPRHKITKRGQNVTFRCDPISEHNRLYWYRQTLGQGPEFLTYFQNEAQLEKSRLLSDRFSAERPKGSFSTLEIQRTEQGDSAMYLCASSLEATGVLTGELFFGEGSRLTVL.

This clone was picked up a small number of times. Here the CDR3 reads CACCSGAGAYNEQFF. The DNA of the CDR3 is TGTGCCTGCTGCTCCGGGGCAGGGGCCTACAATGAGCAGTTCTTC. The chain carries TRBV6-1 and TRBJ2-1; a possible D gene is TRBD1 (6 bases). This CDR3 is built from 15 residues. In germline, CDR1 is MNHNS, CDR2 SASEGT. The V end was cut by 11 bases, the J end by 2 bases, with 19 bases between.

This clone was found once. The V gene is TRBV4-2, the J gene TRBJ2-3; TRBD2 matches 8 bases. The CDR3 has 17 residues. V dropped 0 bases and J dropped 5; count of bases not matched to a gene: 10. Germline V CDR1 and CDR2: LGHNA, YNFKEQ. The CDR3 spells CASSQDPTSGGGDTQYF. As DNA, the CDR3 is TGTGCCAGCAGCCAAGATCCTACTAGCGGAGGGGGAGATACGCAGTATTTT.